This TCR beta chain was recorded in a study of blood T cell repertoires in COVID-19. Study in general: Material from acute and convalescent COVID-19 was sourced from the United States, Italy and Spain.

Original analysis: Reference gene primer amplification in the assay estimated nucleated cell counts. TCRdb's table, derived via immunoSEQ multiplex PCR, lists solely in-frame clones and lacks some. V, J and clone size derive from that table, while D and trimming were established from the DNA sequence. This table has 250,000 to 400,000 clones, approximately 90% appearing once. Patients at the Seattle site were enrolled during active infection and followed longitudinally. J gave up 15 bases and V 5 bases, and 5 bases lay outside the gene matches. The CDR3 length is 12 residues. Germline CDR1 and CDR2: SGHAT and FQDESV (reference sequence).

V usage is TRBV11-1 and J usage is TRBJ2-1, with 12 bases lining up with TRBD2. Specimen: peripheral blood. The source of this sequence is a woman younger than 45 with COVID-19, enrolled during active disease. Here the CDR3 DNA reads TGTGCCAGCAGCCCTAGCGGGGGGGCGGCGTTCTTC. Its translation: CASSPSGGAAFF.